This entry lists 8 T cell receptor beta chains sequenced from one sample in a study of identical twins. TCRdb processed the 5' RACE reads anew with MiXCR; each CDR3 protein has one entry. The table includes about 240,000 distinct CDR3 sequences, roughly 10% detected once. Source material: memory T cells sorted from blood. These TCRs come from a man in his fifties in good health.

The chain carries TRBV29-1 and TRBJ2-3; D gene unclear. This CDR3 is 10 amino acids long. The V end was cut by 3 bases, the J end by 2 bases, with 0 bases between. Germline V gene lookup returns CDR1 SQVTM and CDR2 ANQGSEA. DNA of the CDR3: TGCAGCGTTGACACAGATACGCAGTATTTT. This gives the protein CSVDTDTQYF.

This clonotype appeared many times. The rearrangement joins TRBV27 to TRBJ1-1; D is ambiguous. Germline V CDR1 and CDR2: MNHEY, SMNVEV (reference sequence). CDR3 size: 14 residues. Trimming shortened V by 1 base and J by 4 bases, and 10 bases separated the two germline ends. CDR3 loop: CASSLFGRITEAFF. The CDR3 region has the DNA TGTGCCAGCAGTTTATTCGGGCGCATCACTGAAGCTTTCTTT.

The chain links TRBV7-2 to TRBJ2-3; 7 bases agree with TRBD2. With V trimmed by 4 bases and J by 6 bases, 10 bases remained unmatched. In germline, CDR1 is SGHTA, CDR2 FQGNSA. This CDR3 comprises 15 residues. The CDR3 region has the DNA TGTGCCAGCAGCTCGTGGGGGGGTGGAGGGGATACGCAGTATTTT. This encodes CASSSWGGGGDTQYF.

This clonotype appeared a few times. V and J are TRBV5-1 and TRBJ1-2; weak D call: TRBD1 (5 bases). Per germline, CDR1 SGHRS and CDR2 YFSETQ. Between the trimmed V and J ends, which lost 0 bases and 0 bases, there was a span of 12 bases. The CDR3 has 16 amino acids. CDR3 coding DNA: TGCGCCAGCAGCTTGGCCGGGGCAGGAGCTAACTATGGCTACACCTTC. Protein sequence: CASSLAGAGANYGYTF.

This clonotype has more than one count but fewer than ten. The gene calls are TRBV11-2 and TRBJ2-1, with TRBD1 matching 9 bases. CDR3 length: 15 amino acids. J lost 6 bases, V lost 4 bases, and 7 bases had no gene match. Germline V lookup: CDR1 SGHAT, CDR2 FQNNGV. CDR3 region: CASSYPGTGINEQFF. In nucleotides, the CDR3 is TGTGCCAGCAGCTACCCCGGGACAGGGATCAATGAGCAGTTCTTC.

The chain's CDR3 is CASSRDTDQPQHF. Here the CDR3 DNA reads TGTGCCAGCAGCAGGGACACCGATCAGCCCCAGCATTTT. V gene TRBV5-6 combines with J gene TRBJ1-5, with D perhaps matching TRBD1 (6 bases). Trimming shortened V by 4 bases and J by 5 bases, and 10 bases separated the two germline ends. The CDR3 is 13 amino acids. Germline CDR1 and CDR2: SGHDT and YYEEEE. The entire variable domain, with the rest obtained from reference TRBV5-6 and TRBJ1-5, is as follows: DAGVTQSPTHLIKTRGQQVTLRCSPKSGHDTVSWYQQALGQGPQFIFQYYEEEERQRGNFPDRFSGHQFPNYSSELNVNALLLGDSALYLCASSRDTDQPQHFGDGTRLSIL.

The CDR3 coding sequence is TGTGCCAGCAGCGAAGGGGACAGGTTTTTAGATACGCAGTATTTT. Translated: CASSEGDRFLDTQYF. The V call is TRBV25-1, the J call TRBJ2-3; 8 nucleotides align to TRBD1. The CDR3 is 15 amino acids. Trimming at V came to 6 bases and at J to 5 bases, leaving 10 bases not matched to a gene. Per the germline V gene, CDR1 is MGHDK and CDR2 is SYGVNS.

This clonotype was seen repeatedly, ten times or more. The rearrangement joins TRBV20-1 to TRBJ2-1, with 8 bases aligning to TRBD2. Germline CDR1 and CDR2: DFQATT and SNEGSKA (reference sequence). V shed 3 bases, J shed 10 bases, and the junction held 5 bases outside the gene matches. The CDR3 has 12 amino acids. The CDR3 DNA is TGCAGTGCTAGCGGGAGGGCGGGGGAGCAGTTCTTC. This gives the protein CSASGRAGEQFF.